This T cell receptor beta chain emerged from a study of blood T cell repertoires in COVID-19. Study at large: PBMCs, B-cell-depleted T cells, or T cells provided the cDNA or gDNA that made up the material.

The participants were between roughly 18 and 100 years old and came from about two dozen US areas. Method: immunoSEQ multiplex PCR; TCRdb's copy keeps in-frame clones and lacks some. The data hold some 350,000 clones, with roughly 86% observed a single time. CDR3 length equals 15 residues. V lost 4 bases and J lost 0, with 13 bases in between. In germline, CDR1 is MNHEY, CDR2 SVGAGI. The source material was PBMCs or T cells enriched from blood (not recorded which). The chain employs TRBV6-5 and TRBJ2-7, with D perhaps matching TRBD1 (6 bases). This sequence was found in a woman younger than 45 who had recovered from COVID-19. CDR3 DNA sequence: TGTGCCAGCAGTTTAGGCAGGGGAAGCTCCTACGAGCAGTACTTC. Translating gives CASSLGRGSSYEQYF.